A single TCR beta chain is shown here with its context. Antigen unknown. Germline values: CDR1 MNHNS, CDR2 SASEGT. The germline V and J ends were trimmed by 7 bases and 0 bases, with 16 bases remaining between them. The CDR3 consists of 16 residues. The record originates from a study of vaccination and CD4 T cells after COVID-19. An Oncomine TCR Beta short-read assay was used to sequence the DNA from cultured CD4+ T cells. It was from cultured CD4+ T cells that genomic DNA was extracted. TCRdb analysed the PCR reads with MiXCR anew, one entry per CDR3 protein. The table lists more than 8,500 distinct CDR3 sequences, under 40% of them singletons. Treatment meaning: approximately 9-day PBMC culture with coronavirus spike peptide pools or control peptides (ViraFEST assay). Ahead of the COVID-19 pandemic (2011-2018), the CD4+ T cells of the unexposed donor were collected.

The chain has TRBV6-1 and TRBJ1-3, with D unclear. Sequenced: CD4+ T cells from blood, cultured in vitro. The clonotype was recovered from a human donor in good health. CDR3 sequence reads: CASTLTWGSSGNTIYF. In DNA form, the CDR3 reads TGTGCCAGCACCCTCACGTGGGGAAGCTCTGGAAACACCATATATTTT.